This T cell receptor (beta chain) came from a study of blood T cell repertoires in COVID-19 (dated by TCRdb to about 2020). Study-level background: Collaborator samples came from the United States, Italy and Spain and covered acute and convalescent phases of COVID-19. The prospective study material was composed of cDNA or gDNA derived from T cells, B-cell-depleted T cells, or PBMCs. Deeply sampled blood TCRbeta repertoires from subjects exposed to, actively infected with, or recovered from COVID-19 were included in the dataset. The repertoires were released in a freely available public database meant as a resource for research on the immune response to SARS-CoV-2. The samples were drawn from the first 160 participants of the ongoing ImmuneRACE study and from over a thousand subjects provided by 6 global collaborators. Nearly every sample came with metadata listing a de-identified subject ID, COVID-19 status, age in years and sex. HLA class I and class II types, where available, came from metadata supplied by the sample provider rather than from assay-based typing. The paper as a whole reports these results and caveats: The quantity of clinical and demographic metadata differed by source and by participant and was supplied without curation.

The immunoSEQ Assay, a bias-controlled multiplex PCR, was used to amplify TCRbeta CDR3 regions from genomic DNA. Per the source publication's procedure: Nucleated cell counts per sample were estimated from amplification of reference gene primers within the assay. To quantify the absolute abundance of each unique TCRbeta CDR3 rearrangement, sequence reads were collapsed and filtered. For each sample, productive Simpson clonality was calculated by taking the square root of Simpson's diversity index across productive rearrangements. This is the immuneACCESS table as TCRdb keeps it, with only in-frame sequences that have V and J called. A part of the clones is gone; compared with another copy, unresolved V genes explain less than half, and the rest is unexplained. V, J and clone size are those of that table, while D and trimming were read from the DNA. This sample is represented by about 220,000 clones; 80% of them were singletons. The biggest ten clones account for 7.2% of the sample.

The cysteine opens and the phenylalanine closes a CDR3 of 17 amino acids. The retained sequence is limited to the CDR3, 51 bases, with the frame set at the first base. CDR1 and CDR2 are read off the germline V gene as KGHSH and LQKENI. Cut back by 0 bases and 0 bases, the V and J ends lie 11 bases apart. Collaborating institutions collected whole blood in K2EDTA tubes following their own protocols. For TCRbeta analysis, collaborator samples were shipped as frozen whole blood, as isolated PBMCs, or as DNA extracted from either sample type. On this clone itself: The antigen it binds to is not known. Base quality data are lacking; no much larger clone is found one base away.

The TCR was taken from a woman in her 70s with acute or convalescent COVID-19. The sequence links TRBV18 to TRBJ2-2; TRBD1 is a possible D gene, resting on 5 matching bases. Sample: peripheral blood. The nucleotides read TGTGCCAGCTCACCACCTTGGGCAGGGACGAACACCGGGGAGCTGTTTTTT. Its amino acids are CASSPPWAGTNTGELFF.